This TCR beta chain was sequenced for a study of blood T cell repertoires in COVID-19. About the study: Donors in the United States, Italy and Spain gave samples during acute or convalescent COVID-19. Sources were T cells, B-cell-depleted T cells, or PBMCs; the material itself was cDNA or gDNA.

Seattle patient enrollment occurred during active infection, with longitudinal follow-up thereafter. As handled by the study authors: Estimates of nucleated cell counts were drawn from the amplification of reference gene primers. Here immunoSEQ multiplex PCR was the method, and the copy in TCRdb shows in-frame clones only, minus some. From that table come the V and J calls and clone size; the DNA was used to work out D and trimming. The sample includes fewer than 250,000 clones, 70% to 90% of them seen just once. The CDR3 runs to 11 residues. Germline assignment: CDR1 DFQATT and CDR2 SNEGSKA (reference sequence). V gave up 6 bases and J gave up 2 bases, with 4 bases separating them.

Sample: peripheral blood. The chain employs TRBV20-1 and TRBJ2-2; no firm D call. The source is a man aged 30 to 45 with COVID-19, enrolled during active disease. CDR3 nucleotides: TGCAGTGCCTACAACACCGGGGAGCTGTTTTTT. Amino acid sequence: CSAYNTGELFF.